One sample yielded the 25 T cell receptor beta chains listed below, sequenced in a study of shared clonotypes between healthy human individuals. Clones were sequenced by immunoSEQ multiplex PCR, and TCRdb holds only the in-frame ones, with some missing. The repertoire consists of just over 2,000,000 clones, with approximately 94% occurring once and the leading ten covering 0.85% to 1.3%. Positive CCR7 selection of CD45RO-negative cells yielded the naive CD8 cells, and terminally differentiated effector memory CD45RA+ cells were excluded. Sequenced input: naive CD8+ T cells sorted from blood. Source of these receptors: a man aged 18 to 29 in good health.

The DNA for the CDR3 is TGTGCCAGCTCACGAGGGGACGAGAGCTCCTACGAGCAGTACTTC. Its protein product is CASSRGDESSYEQYF. The V call is TRBV18, the J call TRBJ2-7; the D gene could be TRBD1 or TRBD2 (5 bases each). CDR1 and CDR2 (germline): KGHSH, LQKENI. The CDR3 length is 15 residues. Trimming removed 4 bases from V and 0 bases from J, with 13 bases in between.

The gene calls are TRBV29-1 and TRBJ2-7; maybe TRBD2 (5 bases). The ends were cut back, 4 bases at V and 3 bases at J, with 10 bases in the middle. Germline V gene lookup returns CDR1 SQVTM and CDR2 ANQGSEA. This CDR3 has 12 residues. This CDR3 reads CSVVVGSYEQYF. The CDR3 DNA follows: TGCAGCGTTGTGGTGGGGAGCTACGAGCAGTACTTC.

V is TRBV11-2 and J is TRBJ1-1; 9 bases line up with TRBD1. The ends lost 5 bases at V and 4 bases at J; junction bases unmatched: 8. Germline loops: CDR1 SGHAT, CDR2 FQNNGV. The CDR3 covers 15 residues. The CDR3 DNA follows: TGTGCCAGCAGCCCTCAGACAGGGGGGACCACTGAAGCTTTCTTT. Residues: CASSPQTGGTTEAFF.

This chain connects TRBV23-1 to TRBJ1-4; D is undetermined. TRBV23-1 is an ORF; its function is uncertain. V lost 7 bases to trimming and J lost 8 bases, with 8 bases between them. This CDR3 spans 11 amino acids. The CDR3 DNA reads as TGCGCCAGCATTTCATTAGAAAAACTGTTTTTT. It specifies CASISLEKLFF.

Details on this clone: The junction differs from germline at one of its ends, possibly a read error. V and J are TRBV7-9 and TRBJ2-1, with D possibly TRBD1 on 5 matching bases. The CDR3 covers 16 residues. The germline gives CDR1 SEHNR, CDR2 FQNEAQ (reference sequence). CDR3 nucleotides: TGTGCCATCAGCCTTGACACAGGTAGCTCCTACAATGAGCAGTTCTTC. This gives the protein CAISLDTGSSYNEQFF.

The chain has TRBV6-5 and TRBJ2-5; 8 positions match TRBD2. Looked up from germline, CDR1 is MNHEY and CDR2 is SVGAGI. After removal of 1 base from V and 0 bases from J, the junction contained 1 base not matched to a gene. CDR3 length equals 15 residues. CDR3 sequence: CASSYYGGDQETQYF. The DNA of the CDR3 is TGTGCCAGCAGTTACTACGGGGGGGACCAAGAGACCCAGTACTTC.

The sample holds one count of this clone. The genes are TRBV4-2 and TRBJ2-6, with a tentative D call TRBD1 (6 bases). V shed 4 bases and J shed 1 base, with 17 bases lying between them. This CDR3 has 18 residues. In germline, CDR1 is LGHNA, CDR2 YNFKEQ. This CDR3 reads CASSPHPDRGSGANVLTF. The CDR3 DNA reads TGTGCCAGCAGCCCCCACCCCGATAGGGGGTCTGGGGCCAACGTCCTGACTTTC.

This chain links TRBV29-1 with TRBJ2-2, with 7 positions matching TRBD1. V lost 4 bases, J lost 6 bases, and 5 bases stayed unmatched. CDR1 SQVTM and CDR2 ANQGSEA come from the germline V gene. The CDR3 totals 13 residues. The chain's CDR3 is CSVVYRGSGELFF. The CDR3 DNA reads as TGCAGCGTTGTATACAGGGGTTCCGGGGAGCTGTTTTTT.

The chain combines TRBV29-1 with TRBJ2-7, with D possibly matching TRBD2 (6 bases). V was cut by 6 bases and J by 1 base, with 13 bases left in between. The CDR3 sequence is 13 residues long. Germline CDR1 is SQVTM and CDR2 is ANQGSEA. CDR3 amino acids: CSVLRESSYEQYF. The CDR3 DNA reads TGCAGCGTATTACGGGAGTCTTCCTACGAGCAGTACTTC.

The chain uses TRBV6-6 and TRBJ2-7, with 7 bases lining up with TRBD1. The CDR3 length is 12 residues. Germline V lookup: CDR1 MNHNY, CDR2 SVGAGI (reference sequence). With 10 bases clipped from V and 7 bases from J, the junction kept 10 bases outside the gene matches. The CDR3 protein is CATGQGVIEQYF. Written as DNA, the CDR3 is TGTGCCACCGGTCAGGGGGTGATTGAGCAGTACTTC.

DNA for the CDR3: TGTGCCAGCAGAATAGACAGGGTCTCCTACACCGGGGAGCTGTTTTTT. It is translated as CASRIDRVSYTGELFF. This chain uses TRBV5-8 with TRBJ2-2, with TRBD1 identical over 7 bases. The V gene end was trimmed by 5 bases and the J gene end by 3 bases; junction bases not matched to a gene: 10. The CDR3 runs 16 residues. Germline CDR1 reads SGHTS; CDR2 reads YDEGEE.

V and J are TRBV11-2 and TRBJ2-7; D is unclear. Germline CDR1 reads SGHAT; CDR2 reads FQNNGV. Trimming pared 6 bases from V and 2 bases from J, leaving 5 bases between. CDR3 size: 11 residues. CDR3 sequence reads: CASSAPYEQYF. In DNA, the CDR3 is TGTGCCAGCAGTGCCCCCTACGAGCAGTACTTC.

The rearrangement links TRBV5-1 to TRBJ1-1, with 10 bases that match TRBD1. CDR1 is SGHRS and CDR2 is YFSETQ in the germline V gene. V was pared by 4 bases and J by 3 bases, with 6 bases of the junction left unmatched. The CDR3 loop spans 15 amino acids. CDR3: CASSGRTGGDTEAFF. CDR3 DNA sequence: TGCGCCAGCAGCGGTAGGACAGGGGGGGACACTGAAGCTTTCTTT.

J is TRBJ2-2 and V is TRBV7-9; D perhaps matches TRBD2 (6 bases). The germline V and J ends were trimmed by 3 bases and 7 bases, with 21 bases remaining between them. The CDR3 consists of 17 residues. CDR1 is SEHNR and CDR2 is FQNEAQ in the germline V gene (reference sequence). In nucleotides, the CDR3 is TGTGCCAGCAGCTTTTGGGCACTTGACGGGGGAGACGGGGAGCTGTTTTTT. Translating it yields CASSFWALDGGDGELFF.

The V and J genes are TRBV5-4 and TRBJ1-2; no clear D gene. In germline, CDR1 is SGHNT, CDR2 YYREEE (reference sequence). This CDR3 spans 14 amino acids. V gave up 7 bases and J gave up 3 bases, with 16 bases separating them. The CDR3 loop reads CASFYLGGHYGYTF. DNA of the CDR3: TGTGCCAGCTTCTATTTAGGTGGGCACTATGGCTACACCTTC. The full variable domain, completed using reference TRBV5-4 and TRBJ1-2, is ETGVTQSPTHLIKTRGQQVTLRCSSQSGHNTVSWYQQALGQGPQFIFQYYREEENGRGNFPPRFSGLQFPNYSSELNVNALELDDSALYLCASFYLGGHYGYTFGSGTRLTVV.

This clone came up once. This chain connects TRBV27 to TRBJ1-2; TRBD1 matches 8 bases. Germline CDR1 MNHEY, CDR2 SMNVEV (reference sequence). The V gene end was trimmed by 3 bases and the J gene end by 8 bases; junction bases not matched to a gene: 17. The CDR3 contains 17 residues. This CDR3 is CASSLINRGTTGVGYTF. The CDR3 DNA sequence: TGTGCCAGCAGTTTGATAAACAGGGGGACGACCGGCGTCGGCTACACCTTC.

The rearrangement links TRBV12-5 to TRBJ1-1; D possibly corresponds to TRBD1 (5 bases). V was shortened by 2 bases and J by 5 bases, with 6 bases between the two germline ends. This CDR3 has 12 amino acids. The germline gives CDR1 LGHNT, CDR2 FRNRAP. CDR3 bases: TGTGCTAGTGGTTTGTGGGGGACTGAAGCTTTCTTT. As protein: CASGLWGTEAFF.

This clone was detected only once. The genes are TRBV7-6 and TRBJ2-2, with D tentatively TRBD1 or TRBD2 (5 bases each). The germline CDR1 and CDR2 sequences are SGHVS and FNYEAQ. The CDR3 is made up of 17 amino acids. V was shortened by 5 bases and J by 0 bases, with 16 bases between the two germline ends. In DNA form, the CDR3 reads TGTGCCAGCAGCCGCCGCGATCGGGACGCGAACACCGGGGAGCTGTTTTTT. Encoded protein: CASSRRDRDANTGELFF.

The V call is TRBV6-1, the J call TRBJ1-4; D perhaps matches TRBD1 (5 bases). This CDR3 spans 15 amino acids. With 2 bases removed from V and 8 bases from J, the gap between germline ends came to 15 bases. Germline V CDR1 and CDR2: MNHNS, SASEGT. CDR3 DNA: TGTGCCAGCAGTGAACGCTCAGGGTCAGTCGAAAAACTGTTTTTT. Encoded protein: CASSERSGSVEKLFF.

The chain carries TRBV7-8 and TRBJ2-7; a weak D match, TRBD1 (5 bases). V dropped 5 bases and J dropped 2 bases, with 10 bases sitting between them. There are 13 residues in the CDR3. Germline V gene data show CDR1 as SGHVS and CDR2 as FQNEAQ. This chain's CDR3 is CASSQQAAYEQYF. As DNA, the CDR3 is TGTGCCAGCAGCCAACAGGCGGCCTACGAGCAGTACTTC.

The CDR3 sequence is CASSEAAGGSYEQYF. The CDR3 DNA reads as TGTGCCAGCAGTGAAGCGGCGGGAGGTTCCTACGAGCAGTACTTC. This rearrangement joins TRBV2 to TRBJ2-7; 8 bases map to TRBD2. This CDR3 has 15 residues. The germline gives CDR1 SNHLY, CDR2 FYNNEI. The junction had 2 bases not matched to a gene; V was cut back by 0 bases and J by 1 base.

The chain is built from TRBV5-5 and TRBJ2-7; 10 bases line up with TRBD2. The V and J ends lost 0 bases and 1 base, in that order; junction bases with no gene match: 1. This CDR3 comprises 15 residues. Germline assignment: CDR1 SGHKS and CDR2 YYEKEE (reference sequence). CDR3 coding DNA: TGTGCCAGCAGCTTGGGGACTAGCGGTTCCTACGAGCAGTACTTC. Translated: CASSLGTSGSYEQYF.

On this clone itself: The same CDR3 arises from other DNA sequences in this sample as well. The rearrangement uses TRBV2 and TRBJ2-1; TRBD1 matches at 7 bases. J was trimmed by 3 bases and V by 9 bases; bases with no gene match: 2. The length of the CDR3 is 12 residues. The germline V gene has CDR1 SNHLY and CDR2 FYNNEI. The CDR3: CASRDSYNEQFF. Here the CDR3 DNA reads TGTGCCAGTAGGGACAGCTACAATGAGCAGTTCTTC.

The chain combines TRBV27 with TRBJ2-3, with 8 bases aligning to TRBD1. The germline V gene has CDR1 MNHEY and CDR2 SMNVEV (reference sequence). The CDR3 contains 18 residues. Trimming at V came to 2 bases and at J to 4 bases, leaving 14 bases not matched to a gene. The CDR3 coding sequence is TGTGCCAGCAGTTTACTTGCCCCCCTGGGACAGGATGCAGATACGCAGTATTTT. Amino acids: CASSLLAPLGQDADTQYF.

The rearrangement joins TRBV5-1 to TRBJ2-5, with a tentative D call TRBD2 (6 bases). The V gene's germline CDR1 is SGHRS and CDR2 YFSETQ. The CDR3 contains 15 residues. V lost 0 bases, J lost 1 base, and 10 bases lay in between. The CDR3 spells CASSLAGRPQETQYF. CDR3 DNA sequence: TGCGCCAGCAGCTTGGCCGGGAGACCCCAAGAGACCCAGTACTTC. The full variable domain, with the rest looked up from reference TRBV5-1 and TRBJ2-5, is KAGVTQTPRYLIKTRGQQVTLSCSPISGHRSVSWYQQTPGQGLQFLFEYFSETQRNKGNFPGRFSGRQFSNSRSEMNVSTLELGDSALYLCASSLAGRPQETQYFGPGTRLLVL.